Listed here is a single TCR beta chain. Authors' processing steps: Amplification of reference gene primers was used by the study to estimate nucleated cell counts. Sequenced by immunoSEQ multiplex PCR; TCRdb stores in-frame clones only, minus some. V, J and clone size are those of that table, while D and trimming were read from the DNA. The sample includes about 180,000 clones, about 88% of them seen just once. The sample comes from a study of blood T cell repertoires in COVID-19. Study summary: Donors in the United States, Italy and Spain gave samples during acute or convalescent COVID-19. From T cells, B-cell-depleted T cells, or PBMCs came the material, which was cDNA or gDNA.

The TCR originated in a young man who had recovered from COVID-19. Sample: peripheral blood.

The CDR3 sequence is CASSVTSGRARFGNEQFF. CDR3 nucleotide sequence: TGTGCCAGCAGCGTCACTAGCGGGAGGGCCAGATTCGGCAATGAGCAGTTCTTC. This chain joins TRBV9 and TRBJ2-1; 13 nucleotides agree with TRBD2. V was clipped by 2 bases and J by 6 bases; unmatched bases: 11. This CDR3 is built from 18 residues. Germline V gene data show CDR1 as SGDLS and CDR2 as YYNGEE. Filled out from reference TRBV9 and TRBJ2-1, the complete variable domain reads DSGVTQTPKHLITATGQRVTLRCSPRSGDLSVYWYQQSLDQGLQFLIQYYNGEERAKGNILERFSAQQFPDLHSELNLSSLELGDSALYFCASSVTSGRARFGNEQFFGPGTRLTVL.